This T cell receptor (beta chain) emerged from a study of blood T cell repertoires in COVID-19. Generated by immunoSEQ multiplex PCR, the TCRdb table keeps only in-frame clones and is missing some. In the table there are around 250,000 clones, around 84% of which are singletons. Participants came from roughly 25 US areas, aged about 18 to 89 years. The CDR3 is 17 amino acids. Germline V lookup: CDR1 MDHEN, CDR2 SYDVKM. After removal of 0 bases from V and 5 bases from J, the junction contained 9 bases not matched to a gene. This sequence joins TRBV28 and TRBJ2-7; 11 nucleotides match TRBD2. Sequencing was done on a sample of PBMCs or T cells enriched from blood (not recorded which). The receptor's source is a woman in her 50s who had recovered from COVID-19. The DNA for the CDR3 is TGTGCCAGCAGTTTATGGGCCCCCACTAGCGGGAGTAACGAGCAGTACTTC. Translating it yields CASSLWAPTSGSNEQYF.